Here is one T cell receptor beta chain with its context. Germline V lookup: CDR1 SNHLY, CDR2 FYNNEI. V lost 10 bases and J 3 bases, leaving 12 bases between the germline ends. The length of the CDR3 is 12 residues. This record belongs to a study of shared clonotypes between healthy human individuals. Data came from immunoSEQ multiplex PCR; TCRdb stores just in-frame clones and leaves some out. The sample includes about 330,000 clones, roughly 84% of them seen just once. Sequenced: memory CD8+ T cells sorted from blood. Subset given: CD45RO+ cells pooled with CCR7-negative TemRA cells. The clonotype originates from a man younger than 35 in good health. V usage is TRBV2 and J usage is TRBJ1-2; D remains unclear. This CDR3 reads CATINGYYGYTF. CDR3 coding DNA: TGTGCCACCATCAACGGGTACTATGGCTACACCTTC. The entire variable domain, with the rest obtained from reference TRBV2 and TRBJ1-2, is as follows: EPEVTQTPSHQVTQMGQEVILRCVPISNHLYFYWYRQILGQKVEFLVSFYNNEISEKSEIFDDQFSVERPDGSNFTLKIRSTKLEDSAMYFCATINGYYGYTFGSGTRLTVV.